This is a list of T cell receptor beta chains from one sample in a study of radiotherapy plus CTLA-4 blockade in lung cancer. Here immunoSEQ multiplex PCR was the method, and the copy in TCRdb shows in-frame clones only, minus some. This table holds under 100,000 clones, over 80% found once. The sequencing used peripheral blood, collected from a patient treated with radiotherapy plus ipilimumab. The receptors shown here come from a human donor with non-small cell lung cancer that progressed on radiotherapy plus ipilimumab. The CDR3 runs from the conserved cysteine through the conserved F or W. D genes are given only for firm matches. The listing skips clone size in some rows; elsewhere it reads once, few, many or a size class.

>TRBV30|TRBJ1-5|NA|NA
TGTGCCTGGAGTGGAGGGAGGGCGAAGAATCAGCCCCAGCATTTT
CAWSGGRAKNQPQHF
>TRBV7-2|TRBJ2-6|NA|NA
TGTGCCAGCAGCTCCCGGGGAACTGGGGCCAACGTCCTGACTTTC
CASSSRGTGANVLTF
>TRBV9|TRBJ2-7|NA|NA
TGTGCCAGGCCCGAGGGAGAAGGGGAAGATTTAGGGACTTACGAGCAGTACTTC
CARPEGEGEDLGTYEQYF
>TRBV15|TRBJ2-1|NA|NA
TGTGCCACCAGCAGAGAGGGCCCTTACAATGAGCAGTTCTTC
CATSREGPYNEQFF
>TRBV5-4|TRBJ2-7|NA|NA
TGTGCCAGCAGCTTCCAGGGGGGCGCCTACGAGCAGTACTTC
CASSFQGGAYEQYF
>TRBV30|TRBJ1-5|once|NA
TGTGCCTGGAGCCCCTTTGGACAGAGCAATCAGCCCCAGCATTTT
CAWSPFGQSNQPQHF
>TRBV7-2|TRBJ2-7|NA|TRBD1
TGTGCCAGCAGCTCGTGGGACAGGGGGATCTACGAGCAGTACTTC
CASSSWDRGIYEQYF
>TRBV18|TRBJ1-1|few|NA
TGTGCCAGCTCACCAGGGCAGAACACTGAAGCTTTCTTT
CASSPGQNTEAFF
>TRBV7-3|TRBJ2-1|NA|NA
TGTGCCAGCAGCGAAAAACTGGGACAACCATACAATGAGCAGTTCTTC
CASSEKLGQPYNEQFF
>TRBV25-1|TRBJ1-2|NA|NA
TGTGCCAGCAGGGCAGGGCGCACGGGCTACACCTTC
CASRAGRTGYTF
>TRBV7-9|TRBJ2-1|NA|TRBD2
TGTGCCAGCAGCACTTCGGGGGGCTCCTACAATGAGCAGTTCTTC
CASSTSGGSYNEQFF
>TRBV5-6|TRBJ2-1|once|NA
TGTGCCAGCAGCTTGATACTATCCTACAATGAGCAGTTCTTC
CASSLILSYNEQFF
>TRBV7-2|TRBJ2-5|NA|NA
TGTGCCAGCAGCTTAGCGGGCAGGCAACAAGAGACCCAGTACTTC
CASSLAGRQQETQYF
>TRBV7-2|TRBJ2-7|NA|TRBD2
TGTGCCAGCAGCTTAGTGGCGGGAGGGCCATACGAGCAGTACTTC
CASSLVAGGPYEQYF
>TRBV4-1|TRBJ1-6|NA|NA
TGCGCCAGCAGCCAAGAAAGGGGGATGGGGCTCCACTTT
CASSQERGMGLHF
>TRBV18|TRBJ2-7|NA|TRBD2
TGTGCCAGCTCACCACCGGCACCGCTAGCGGTGTACGAGCAGTACTTC
CASSPPAPLAVYEQYF
>TRBV5-6|TRBJ2-3|NA|TRBD2
TGTGCCAGCAGCGCGGGGGGGTATACGCAGTATTTT
CASSAGGYTQYF